The next 3 T cell receptor beta chains were all read from a single sample in a study of blood T cell repertoires in COVID-19. The assay was immunoSEQ multiplex PCR, and TCRdb's table has in-frame clones only and misses some. Of approximately 210,000 clones in the sample, around 84% were seen once. Sequencing was carried out using peripheral blood. The receptors shown here come from a man aged 25 to 40 with active or convalescent COVID-19.

This rearrangement joins TRBV19 to TRBJ1-6; TRBD1 matches at 9 bases. After removal of 5 bases from V and 10 bases from J, the junction contained 6 bases not matched to a gene. The CDR3 is made up of 14 amino acids. Germline values: CDR1 LNHDA, CDR2 SQIVND (reference sequence). Here the CDR3 DNA reads TGTGCCAGTAGTCCATACAGGGGGCCCTCACCCCTCCACTTT. It translates to CASSPYRGPSPLHF.

The gene calls are TRBV21-1 and TRBJ1-4; TRBD1 reflects the table's D call only, with no check against the DNA. TRBV21-1 has pseudogene status. The CDR3 has 16 residues. CDR3 region: CASSVRQGPTNEKLFF. Here the CDR3 DNA reads TGTGCCAGCAGCGTACGACAGGGACCAACTAATGAAAAACTGTTTTTT.

This chain links TRBV9 with TRBJ1-3; a weak D match, TRBD1 (6 bases). Trimming took off 2 bases at V and 0 bases at J, with 12 bases between the two ends. The V gene's germline CDR1 is SGDLS and CDR2 YYNGEE. The CDR3 has 16 amino acids. The CDR3 loop is CASSVTDSDSGNTIYF. CDR3 DNA sequence: TGTGCCAGCAGCGTGACGGACAGCGACTCTGGAAACACCATATATTTT.